The clone carrying this T cell receptor beta chain turned up a few times. Its cognate antigen is unknown. The data were obtained in a study of response to subunit inactivated influenza vaccine. Notes on the study in general: Authors suggested each seasonal influenza vaccination recruits few new T cells.

The CDR3 sequence is 15 residues long. V was pared by 1 base and J by 4 bases, with 14 bases between. TCRdb passed the RT-PCR reads through MiXCR, listing each CDR3 protein once. The sample has around 790,000 distinct CDR3 sequences, over 20% seen once. V and J are TRBV12-3 or TRBV12-4 and TRBJ2-7, with D perhaps matching TRBD1 (6 bases). The sequenced sample was PBMCs from blood, obtained roughly 5 days after vaccination. The receptor comes from a man in his fifties who received an inactivated influenza vaccine. CDR3 amino acids: CASSLGYAGEYEQYF. Written as DNA, the CDR3 is TGTGCCAGCAGTTTAGGGTATGCAGGGGAGTACGAGCAGTACTTC.